This T cell receptor beta chain was identified during a study of OX40 agonist ivuxolimab in advanced cancers. V was cut by 1 base and J by 2 bases, with 3 bases left in between. The germline gives CDR1 SGHAT, CDR2 FQNNGV. The CDR3 runs 14 residues. Concerning this clone: One base away lies a much larger clone, so this may be a sequencing read error.

Some clones are missing from TCRdb's copy, which holds only in-frame ones; the method was immunoSEQ multiplex PCR. The sample lists some 40,000 clones; approximately 90% were seen once. J is TRBJ2-6 and V is TRBV11-2; D remains ambiguous. Source: CD4+ or CD8+ T cells sorted from blood, taken in a trial of the OX40 agonist ivuxolimab. The clonotype comes from an adult with an advanced solid tumor such as melanoma, head and neck, liver or kidney cancer. The CDR3 here is CASSLAPGANVLTF. In nucleotides, the CDR3 is TGTGCCAGCAGCTTAGCTCCTGGGGCCAACGTCCTGACTTTC.